The rows below give T cell receptor beta chains drawn from one sample of a study of blood T cell repertoires in COVID-19. Only in-frame clones appear in the TCRdb table, and some are missing; sequencing was by immunoSEQ multiplex PCR. This table holds 120,000 to 150,000 clones, approximately 82% found once. Input material: peripheral blood. The source is a human donor with acute or convalescent COVID-19. The donor label of this sample is uncertain. The CDR3 runs from the conserved cysteine through the conserved F or W. A D gene is named only where the DNA matches it firmly. Clone size, where shown, is once, few, many, or a class for clones that have expanded.

j_call: TRBJ2-6
v_call: TRBV3-1/TRBV3-2
clone_size: NA
d_call: NA
cdr3_nt: TGTGCCAGCAGCCTCGGGAATCCACAAGGGTCTGGGGCCAACGTCCTGACTTTC
cdr3_aa: CASSLGNPQGSGANVLTF

j_call: TRBJ1-1
v_call: TRBV12-5
clone_size: NA
d_call: TRBD1
cdr3_nt: TGTGCTAGTGGTTTGCTGACAGGGGGTAAGACTGAAGCTTTCTTT
cdr3_aa: CASGLLTGGKTEAFF

j_call: TRBJ2-2
v_call: TRBV29-1
clone_size: few
d_call: TRBD1
cdr3_nt: TGCAGCGTCCAGGGACAGGGGGCAGTCGGGGAGCTGTTTTTT
cdr3_aa: CSVQGQGAVGELFF

j_call: TRBJ2-4
v_call: TRBV4-2
clone_size: NA
d_call: NA
cdr3_nt: TGTGCCAGCAGCCAAGAGGGGGCCCCCAGGCAACTGGCGGCCAAAAACATTCAGTACTTC
cdr3_aa: CASSQEGAPRQLAAKNIQYF

j_call: TRBJ1-2
v_call: TRBV6-1
clone_size: once
d_call: NA
cdr3_nt: TGTGCCAGCAGTGAAGGCAGGGAAGGCGGCTACACCTTC
cdr3_aa: CASSEGREGGYTF

j_call: TRBJ1-6
v_call: TRBV19
clone_size: NA
d_call: NA
cdr3_nt: TGTGCTACGGGCTCCTATAATTCACCCCTCCACTTT
cdr3_aa: CATGSYNSPLHF

j_call: TRBJ1-5
v_call: TRBV6-5
clone_size: once
d_call: NA
cdr3_nt: TGTGCCAGCAGTTACGGGGGCGCGGGGCCCCAGCATTTT
cdr3_aa: CASSYGGAGPQHF

j_call: TRBJ1-3
v_call: TRBV5-1
clone_size: NA
d_call: TRBD1
cdr3_nt: TGCGCCAGCAGCCAGACCAGGGGGCGGGACACCATATATTTT
cdr3_aa: CASSQTRGRDTIYF

j_call: TRBJ2-7
v_call: TRBV30
clone_size: few
d_call: NA
cdr3_nt: TGTGCCTGGAGTACAAGATTCGCAGGGGCCTCCCTCTACGAGCAGTACTTC
cdr3_aa: CAWSTRFAGASLYEQYF

j_call: TRBJ2-5
v_call: TRBV19
clone_size: once
d_call: TRBD1
cdr3_nt: TGTGCCAGTAGTAAAAACCGACAGGGCTTGGAGACCCAGTACTTC
cdr3_aa: CASSKNRQGLETQYF

j_call: TRBJ1-2
v_call: TRBV6-6
clone_size: NA
d_call: NA
cdr3_nt: TGTGCCAGCAGTTTGCAGGGAAATGGCTACACCTTC
cdr3_aa: CASSLQGNGYTF

j_call: TRBJ1-2
v_call: TRBV27
clone_size: NA
d_call: NA
cdr3_nt: TGTGCCAGCAGTCCCCGCGGGAACCGGGCGGATGGCTACACCTTC
cdr3_aa: CASSPRGNRADGYTF

j_call: TRBJ2-5
v_call: TRBV9
clone_size: NA
d_call: TRBD1
cdr3_nt: TGTGCCAGCAGCGTCGGAGGACAGGGCCAAGAGACCCAGTACTTC
cdr3_aa: CASSVGGQGQETQYF

j_call: TRBJ1-1
v_call: TRBV28
clone_size: NA
d_call: NA
cdr3_nt: TGTGCCAGCAAAGAGACTGAAGCTTTCTTT
cdr3_aa: CASKETEAFF

j_call: TRBJ2-7
v_call: TRBV5-1
clone_size: NA
d_call: NA
cdr3_nt: TGCGCCAGCAGCTTGGAGCCTGTATACTACGAGCAGTACTTC
cdr3_aa: CASSLEPVYYEQYF

j_call: TRBJ2-3
v_call: TRBV5-1
clone_size: NA
d_call: NA
cdr3_nt: TGCGCCAGCAGCTTGGTGGCAGGGCTCACAGATACGCAGTATTTT
cdr3_aa: CASSLVAGLTDTQYF

j_call: TRBJ2-3
v_call: TRBV7-2
clone_size: NA
d_call: TRBD1
cdr3_nt: TGTGCCAGCAGCTTAGCCGGGACAGAGAGCACAGATACGCAGTATTTT
cdr3_aa: CASSLAGTESTDTQYF

j_call: TRBJ2-2
v_call: TRBV29-1
clone_size: NA
d_call: TRBD1
cdr3_nt: TGCAGCGTTGAAGAAGACGGGACAGGGGCCGGGGAGCTGTTTTTT
cdr3_aa: CSVEEDGTGAGELFF

j_call: TRBJ2-7
v_call: TRBV7-9
clone_size: NA
d_call: NA
cdr3_nt: TGTGCCAGCGGGCTGGGGAGCTCCTACGAGCAGTACTTC
cdr3_aa: CASGLGSSYEQYF

j_call: TRBJ1-3
v_call: TRBV5-1
clone_size: NA
d_call: NA
cdr3_nt: TGCGCCAGCAGCCCCGCCGACAGCGGAAACACCATATATTTT
cdr3_aa: CASSPADSGNTIYF

j_call: TRBJ1-6
v_call: TRBV7-2
clone_size: NA
d_call: NA
cdr3_nt: TGTGCCAGCAGCGTCCGACAGGTTGATAATTCACCCCTCCACTTT
cdr3_aa: CASSVRQVDNSPLHF

j_call: TRBJ1-3
v_call: TRBV18
clone_size: NA
d_call: TRBD1
cdr3_nt: TGTGCCAGCTCCAATGAAGGGGGCCTTGGAAACACCATATATTTT
cdr3_aa: CASSNEGGLGNTIYF

j_call: TRBJ1-2
v_call: TRBV30
clone_size: NA
d_call: NA
cdr3_nt: TGTGCCTGGAGTGGCACAGGGCCAACCCCCTATGGCTACACCTTC
cdr3_aa: CAWSGTGPTPYGYTF

j_call: TRBJ2-2
v_call: TRBV6-5
clone_size: NA
d_call: TRBD1
cdr3_nt: TGTGCCAGCCGAACAGGGGCACGCGGGGAGCTGTTTTTT
cdr3_aa: CASRTGARGELFF

j_call: TRBJ2-7
v_call: TRBV28
clone_size: NA
d_call: NA
cdr3_nt: TGTGCCAGCAGCCCACACCTGGCGGCCTACGAGCAGTACTTC
cdr3_aa: CASSPHLAAYEQYF

j_call: TRBJ1-2
v_call: TRBV6-5
clone_size: once
d_call: TRBD1
cdr3_nt: TGTGCCACCGTCCCTGCGGGGACAGTGAACTATGGCTACACCTTC
cdr3_aa: CATVPAGTVNYGYTF

j_call: TRBJ2-5
v_call: TRBV7-8
clone_size: NA
d_call: NA
cdr3_nt: TGTGCCAGCAGCTCCGGGAGAGGCGGGGAGACCCAGTACTTC
cdr3_aa: CASSSGRGGETQYF

j_call: TRBJ1-2
v_call: TRBV6-1
clone_size: NA
d_call: NA
cdr3_nt: TGTGCCAGCACCCCCGGGTACTATGGCTACACCTTC
cdr3_aa: CASTPGYYGYTF

j_call: TRBJ1-1
v_call: TRBV5-1
clone_size: NA
d_call: TRBD1
cdr3_nt: TGCGCCAGCAGCTTACAGGGGGGGAACACTGAAGCTTTCTTT
cdr3_aa: CASSLQGGNTEAFF

j_call: TRBJ1-2
v_call: TRBV30
clone_size: few
d_call: NA
cdr3_nt: TGTGCCTGGAGCCCTTCGGGAAACTATGGCTACACCTTC
cdr3_aa: CAWSPSGNYGYTF